Shown below are 10 T cell receptor beta chains from a single sample sequenced in a study of T cells expressing NK-cell markers. From the 5' RACE reads, TCRdb lists one entry per CDR3 protein and no DNA. The sample's table shows 500,000 to 700,000 distinct CDR3 sequences. Source material: blood T cells: a sorted CD56 or NKG2C T cell subset, CD4+ or CD8+ T cells, or bulk PBMC T cells (not recorded which). The receptors come from a man aged 18 to 30 in good health.

V usage is TRBV5-1 and J usage is TRBJ2-3; lacking DNA, the TRBD1 call made by TCRdb goes unchecked. CDR3 length equals 19 residues. Germline CDR1 reads SGHRS; CDR2 reads YFSETQ. Here the CDR3 reads CASSPTGTGLLSITDTQYF.

This rearrangement joins TRBV20-1 to TRBJ2-3; the TRBD2 assignment by TCRdb is unverifiable without DNA. This CDR3 is built from 18 residues. Germline V gene sequence: CDR1 DFQATT, CDR2 SNEGSKA (reference sequence). The CDR3 sequence is CSARDFSLREGGADTQYF.

V usage is TRBV7-2 and J usage is TRBJ2-3; TCRdb reports TRBD2, a call that lacks DNA to check it against. Germline V gene data show CDR1 as SGHTA and CDR2 as FQGNSA. The length of the CDR3 is 15 residues. The CDR3 loop reads CASSLGTSGSDTQYF.

This chain connects TRBV6-5 to TRBJ2-5; TCRdb gives TRBD2 as the D gene, but with no DNA this cannot be confirmed. The CDR3 runs 17 residues. Germline loops: CDR1 MNHEY, CDR2 SVGAGI. The CDR3 reads CASSYSVAGEVQETQYF.

The V gene is TRBV24-1, the J gene TRBJ2-7; TCRdb returns TRBD1, unconfirmable since there is no DNA. The length of the CDR3 is 14 residues. CDR1 and CDR2 from the germline V gene are KGHDR and SFDVKD. CDR3 in amino acids: CATSDPDRDNEQYF.

This sequence joins TRBV4-1 and TRBJ2-1; without DNA, the TCRdb call of TRBD2 cannot be checked. The CDR3 is made up of 16 amino acids. Per germline, CDR1 MGHRA and CDR2 YSYEKL. The CDR3 spells CASSQEKRTSGNEQFF.

This rearrangement joins TRBV15 to TRBJ2-5; without DNA, the TCRdb call of TRBD1 cannot be checked. The CDR3 has 13 amino acids. Germline V gene sequence: CDR1 LNHNV, CDR2 YYDKDF (reference sequence). CDR3: CATSSPSGETQYF.

V is TRBV7-6 and J is TRBJ2-1. The CDR3 has 12 residues. The germline gives CDR1 SGHVS, CDR2 FNYEAQ. CDR3: CASSLRGSEQFF.

The rearrangement links TRBV5-6 to TRBJ1-5; without DNA, the TCRdb call of TRBD1 cannot be checked. The CDR3 contains 15 residues. Per germline, CDR1 SGHDT and CDR2 YYEEEE. This CDR3 is CASRSFAGGNQPQHF.

The chain combines TRBV9 with TRBJ2-5; lacking DNA, the TRBD2 call made by TCRdb goes unchecked. The CDR3 spans 14 residues. CDR1 is SGDLS and CDR2 is YYNGEE in the germline V gene. This chain's CDR3 is CASSQSGMVETQYF. The whole variable domain, remainder taken from reference TRBV9 and TRBJ2-5, is DSGVTQTPKHLITATGQRVTLRCSPRSGDLSVYWYQQSLDQGLQFLIQYYNGEERAKGNILERFSAQQFPDLHSELNLSSLELGDSALYFCASSQSGMVETQYFGPGTRLLVL.